The clone carrying this T cell receptor (beta chain) was picked up a small number of times. Between the trimmed V and J ends, which lost 1 base and 9 bases, there was a span of 13 bases. The germline gives CDR1 MNHEY, CDR2 SVGEGT. The CDR3 runs to 14 residues. These data originate in a study of blood T cell repertoires in COVID-19. Study-wide background: Material from acute and convalescent COVID-19 was sourced from the United States, Italy and Spain. PBMCs, B-cell-depleted T cells, or T cells provided the cDNA or gDNA that made up the material.

Enrolled during active infection, Seattle patients were then followed longitudinally. In the authors' workflow: Amplification from reference gene primers served as the basis for estimated nucleated cell counts. The data were produced by immunoSEQ multiplex PCR, yet TCRdb's version contains in-frame clones alone and is incomplete. The DNA was the basis for D and trimming; V, J and clone size are from that table. The table includes under 250,000 clones, around 88% detected once. The chain has TRBV6-2 or TRBV6-3 and TRBJ1-5, with unresolved D. Material: peripheral blood. The sequence was collected from a woman in her thirties with COVID-19, enrolled during active disease. CDR3 protein: CASSYFSRGGPQHF. In DNA form, the CDR3 reads TGTGCCAGCAGTTACTTTTCCCGGGGAGGGCCCCAGCATTTT.